The clone carrying this TCR beta chain was detected many times. Amplified regions were TCR beta CDR3 sequences from RNA transcripts. Researchers ran a first-round RT-PCR on the TCR CDR3 using the HTBI primer set. TCRdb independently ran MiXCR on the multiplex PCR reads; one entry per CDR3 protein. The data hold about 210,000 distinct CDR3 sequences, with under 20% observed a single time. This entry is derived from a study of T cells in Graves' hyperthyroidism and ophthalmopathy. PBMCs were obtained from roughly 10 ml fresh peripheral blood. Germline V gene lookup returns CDR1 MNHNS and CDR2 SASEGT. Germline trimming cut 6 bases from V and 6 bases from J; bases unmatched to any gene: 6. The CDR3 has 13 residues.

The TCR comes from a middle-aged man with Graves' hyperthyroidism. The sequenced sample consisted of blood. The chain uses TRBV6-1 and TRBJ2-3, with 7 bases aligning to TRBD1. Here the CDR3 reads CASSLTGLDTQYF. CDR3 sequence (DNA): TGTGCCAGCAGCTTGACAGGGCTGGATACGCAGTATTTT.